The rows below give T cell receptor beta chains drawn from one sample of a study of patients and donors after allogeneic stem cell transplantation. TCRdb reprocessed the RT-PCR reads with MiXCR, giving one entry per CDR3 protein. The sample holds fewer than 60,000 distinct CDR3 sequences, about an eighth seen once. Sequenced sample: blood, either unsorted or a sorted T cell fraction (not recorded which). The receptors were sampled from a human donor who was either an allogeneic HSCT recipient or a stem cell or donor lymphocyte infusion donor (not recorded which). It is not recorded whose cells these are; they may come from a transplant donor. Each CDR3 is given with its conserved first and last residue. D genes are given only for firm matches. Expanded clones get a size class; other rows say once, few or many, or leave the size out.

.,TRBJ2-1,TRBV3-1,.,TGTGCCAGCAGCCGAACCTGGCTAGGGGGTAATGAGCAGTTCTTC,CASSRTWLGGNEQFF
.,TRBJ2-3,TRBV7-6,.,TGTGCCAGCACCCCTGTTGGTCCAGATACGCAGTATTTT,CASTPVGPDTQYF
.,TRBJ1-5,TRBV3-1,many,TGTGCCAGCAGCAAGACAGACTCCAATCAGCCCCAGCATTTT,CASSKTDSNQPQHF
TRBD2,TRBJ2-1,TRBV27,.,TGTGCCAGCAGTTCTCTGACTAGCGGGAGTTGGAATGAGCAGTTCTTC,CASSSLTSGSWNEQFF
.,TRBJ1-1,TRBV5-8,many,TGTGCCAGCAGCTTGAGAGACCTCACTGAAGCTTTCTTT,CASSLRDLTEAFF
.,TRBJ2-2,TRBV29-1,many,TGCAGCGTTGAAATACCTACAGGGGACTCCGGGGAGCTGTTTTTT,CSVEIPTGDSGELFF
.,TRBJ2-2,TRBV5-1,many,TGCGCCAGCACCATGACCCCGAACACCGGGGAGCTGTTTTTT,CASTMTPNTGELFF
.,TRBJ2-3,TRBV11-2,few,TGTGCCAGCAGCTGGGGTGTCGCAGATACGCAGTATTTT,CASSWGVADTQYF
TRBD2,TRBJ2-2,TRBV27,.,TGTGCCAGCTCGCAACTAGCGGGAGTTATTAGCACCGGGGAGCTGTTTTTT,CASSQLAGVISTGELFF
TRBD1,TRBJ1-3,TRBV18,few,TGTGCCAGCTCAGCTACGACAGGGGGATCTGGAAACACCATATATTTT,CASSATTGGSGNTIYF
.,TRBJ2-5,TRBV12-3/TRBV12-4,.,TGTGCCAGCAGTTTCCCCGGGTCCGAAGAGACCCAGTACTTC,CASSFPGSEETQYF